One and the same sample provided the 9 T cell receptor beta chains below, sequenced in a study of blood T cell repertoires in COVID-19. Here immunoSEQ multiplex PCR was the method, and the copy in TCRdb shows in-frame clones only, minus some. The sample shows 180,000 or so clones, roughly 89% of them seen only once. What was sequenced was peripheral blood. The receptors were sampled from a man younger than 30 with active or convalescent COVID-19.

The chain has TRBV24-1 and TRBJ2-7; possible D gene TRBD1, 6 bases. Trimming took 1 base from V and 3 from J, leaving 9 bases between them. The V gene's germline CDR1 is KGHDR and CDR2 SFDVKD. The CDR3 consists of 14 residues. CDR3 nucleotides: TGTGCCACCAGTGATTTTAGGGACATCTACGAGCAGTACGTC. Protein: CATSDFRDIYEQYV.

The rearrangement joins TRBV6-6 to TRBJ2-7, with 8 nucleotides matching TRBD1. The CDR3 extends over 14 amino acids. Germline V gives CDR1 MNHNY, CDR2 SVGAGI (reference sequence). V shed 4 bases, J shed 4 bases, and the junction held 6 bases outside the gene matches. CDR3 nucleotides: TGTGCCAGCAGTTTCCCGGGACAGGCATACGAGCAGTACTTC. Translation gives CASSFPGQAYEQYF.

In its sample, this clone was seen once. The chain links TRBV19 to TRBJ1-4, with 8 bases matching TRBD1. CDR1 and CDR2 from the germline V gene are LNHDA and SQIVND (reference sequence). The CDR3 runs 15 residues. V lost 1 base to trimming and J lost 8 bases; unmatched junction nucleotides: 6. The CDR3, as DNA: TGTGCCAGTAGTATAGGGACAGGGATGGGCGAAAAACTGTTTTTT. As protein: CASSIGTGMGEKLFF.

This chain connects TRBV6-4 to TRBJ1-1; D perhaps matches TRBD1 (6 bases). This CDR3 is 15 amino acids long. V was trimmed by 7 bases and J by 2 bases, leaving 17 bases between them. Germline values: CDR1 MRHNA, CDR2 SNTAGT. This chain's CDR3 is CASTLLAGANTEAFF. CDR3 nucleotide sequence: TGTGCCAGCACCCTACTGGCAGGGGCTAACACTGAAGCTTTCTTT.

The chain uses TRBV7-9 and TRBJ1-1; 12 nucleotides agree with TRBD1. This CDR3 is built from 17 residues. V lost 10 bases, J lost 5 bases, and 17 bases stayed unmatched. CDR1 is SEHNR and CDR2 is FQNEAQ in the germline V gene (reference sequence). This chain's CDR3 is CATRDRGLLLPGTEAFF. In DNA, the CDR3 is TGTGCCACACGGGACAGGGGGCTTTTACTGCCAGGGACTGAAGCTTTCTTT.

V usage is TRBV27 and J usage is TRBJ1-2; 10 bases align to TRBD1. Losses at the gene ends were 5 bases for V and 5 bases for J; bases not matched to a gene: 8. Germline V CDR1 and CDR2: MNHEY, SMNVEV (reference sequence). CDR3 length: 15 amino acids. The CDR3 here is CASSLPTGGRYGYTF. The CDR3 nucleotides are TGTGCCAGCAGTCTCCCGACAGGGGGCAGGTATGGCTACACCTTC.

CDR3 coding DNA: TGTGCCACCAGCAGATCGCTCCTTGGTGCGGACACTGAAGCTTTCTTT. It yields the protein CATSRSLLGADTEAFF. The rearrangement links TRBV15 to TRBJ1-1; D is uncertain. Trimming removed 2 bases from V and 3 bases from J, with 16 bases in between. The CDR3 totals 16 residues. Germline-derived CDR1 and CDR2 are LNHNV and YYDKDF (reference sequence).

The table lists this clone with a few counts. The chain carries TRBV5-5 and TRBJ1-3; no reliable D call. Per germline, CDR1 SGHKS and CDR2 YYEKEE (reference sequence). CDR3 size: 17 residues. V dropped 6 bases and J dropped 0 bases, with 19 bases sitting between them. The CDR3 loop reads CASIRAEGDYSGNTIYF. CDR3 sequence (DNA): TGTGCCAGCATCCGGGCCGAGGGCGACTACTCTGGAAACACCATATATTTT. Full variable domain (missing parts from reference TRBV5-5 and TRBJ1-3): DAGVTQSPTHLIKTRGQQVTLRCSPISGHKSVSWYQQVLGQGPQFIFQYYEKEERGRGNFPDRFSARQFPNYSSELNVNALLLGDSALYLCASIRAEGDYSGNTIYFGEGSWLTVV.

This chain joins TRBV4-3 and TRBJ2-2, with 9 bases aligning to TRBD1. CDR1 and CDR2 (germline): LGHNA, YSLEER. The CDR3 sequence is 16 residues long. The V gene end was trimmed by 1 base and the J gene end by 4 bases; junction bases not matched to a gene: 4. The CDR3 loop is CASSQGTGEATGELFF. The CDR3 DNA is TGCGCCAGCAGCCAAGGGACAGGGGAGGCCACCGGGGAGCTGTTTTTT.